Following are 27 T cell receptor beta chains from one sample sequenced in a study of cytomegalovirus exposure and HLA in healthy donors. Primers: 60 Vbeta forward and 13 Jbeta reverse. Measured with immunoSEQ multiplex PCR; TCRdb has only the in-frame clones, and not every one. The sample contains some 100,000 clones, 75% to 90% of which appear only once. Sample: PBMCs. The receptor source for this set is a man aged 30 to 45 in good health and CMV-seronegative.

The chain has TRBV28 and TRBJ1-1; D is unresolved. Trimming shortened V by 2 bases and J by 4 bases, and 14 bases separated the two germline ends. Germline assignment: CDR1 MDHEN and CDR2 SYDVKM. This CDR3 has 15 residues. Written as DNA, the CDR3 is TGTGCCAGCAGTTTAGAGGCCCTTTATGGCACTGAAGCTTTCTTT. Protein product: CASSLEALYGTEAFF.

The CDR3 region has the DNA TGTGCCAGCAGTGGGGGTGGGGGAGGGCGTAATTCACCCCTCCACTTT. Translated, it gives CASSGGGGGRNSPLHF. The V and J genes are TRBV6-1 and TRBJ1-6; D perhaps matches TRBD1 (5 bases). CDR3 size: 16 residues. V was clipped by 4 bases and J by 6 bases, with 16 bases between them. Germline V gene data show CDR1 as MNHNS and CDR2 as SASEGT.

J is TRBJ2-7 and V is TRBV9; 11 bases are shared with TRBD1. The CDR3 consists of 18 residues. Trimming cost V 0 bases and J 2 bases; bases outside gene matches: 10. Germline V gene data show CDR1 as SGDLS and CDR2 as YYNGEE. The CDR3 DNA is TGTGCCAGCAGCGTAGGACAACAGCCGGGACAGGGGGCCTACGAGCAGTACTTC. It specifies CASSVGQQPGQGAYEQYF.

The V and J genes are TRBV19 and TRBJ1-1, with TRBD1 matching 8 bases. With 4 bases clipped from V and 5 bases from J, the junction kept 18 bases outside the gene matches. This CDR3 spans 18 amino acids. Germline CDR1 reads LNHDA; CDR2 reads SQIVND (reference sequence). Here the CDR3 DNA reads TGTGCCAGTAGTACCCTCGGCAGGGGGCGCCCGGGTGGGACTGAAGCTTTCTTT. As protein: CASSTLGRGRPGGTEAFF.

The chain joins TRBV15 to TRBJ2-1; TRBD2 matches 7 bases. The CDR3 sequence is 16 residues long. J lost 0 bases, V lost 4 bases, and 6 bases had no gene match. CDR1 is LNHNV and CDR2 is YYDKDF in the germline V gene (reference sequence). CDR3 loop: CATSTLGGSSYNEQFF. As DNA, the CDR3 is TGTGCCACCAGCACACTGGGGGGGAGCTCCTACAATGAGCAGTTCTTC.

The J gene is TRBJ2-7, the V gene TRBV9; perhaps TRBD2 as D (5 bases). This CDR3 is built from 15 residues. V was trimmed by 4 bases and J by 0 bases, leaving 14 bases between them. Germline-derived CDR1 and CDR2 are SGDLS and YYNGEE. CDR3 protein: CASSPGGRLSYEQYF. Here the CDR3 DNA reads TGTGCCAGCAGCCCTGGAGGTAGGCTCTCCTACGAGCAGTACTTC.

V and J are TRBV13 and TRBJ2-3; D is uncertain. Trimming removed 0 bases at V and 6 bases at J, with 10 bases between. The CDR3 covers 14 residues. Germline CDR1 reads PRHDT; CDR2 reads FYEKMQ (reference sequence). For the CDR3, the DNA is TGTGCCAGCAGCTTAGGCCCGGTACGGGATACGCAGTATTTT. Its protein product is CASSLGPVRDTQYF.

This clone appeared a few times. The chain employs TRBV19 and TRBJ2-1; TRBD2 agrees at 11 bases. Germline assignment: CDR1 LNHDA and CDR2 SQIVND (reference sequence). The CDR3 extends over 15 amino acids. The junction had 4 bases not matched to a gene; V was cut back by 5 bases and J by 4 bases. The CDR3 protein is CASSPGLADYNEQFF. In DNA, the CDR3 is TGTGCCAGTAGTCCGGGACTAGCGGATTACAATGAGCAGTTCTTC.

This clone was counted between two and nine times. V is TRBV10-3 and J is TRBJ2-3; 8 bases map to TRBD2. The CDR3 runs to 15 residues. Trimming cost V 3 bases and J 6 bases; bases outside gene matches: 8. Germline loops: CDR1 ENHRY, CDR2 SYGVKD. Written as DNA, the CDR3 is TGTGCCATCAGTGATGGCGGGAGGACATCCGATACGCAGTATTTT. Amino acid sequence: CAISDGGRTSDTQYF.

The chain is built from TRBV6-5 and TRBJ2-1; 10 nucleotides agree with TRBD2. Germline V gene lookup returns CDR1 MNHEY and CDR2 SVGAGI. Trimming cost V 7 bases and J 8 bases; bases outside gene matches: 8. The length of the CDR3 is 14 residues. This CDR3 reads CASKGLAGVYEQFF. The CDR3 DNA reads TGTGCCAGCAAAGGTCTAGCGGGGGTATATGAGCAGTTCTTC.

This CDR3 reads CASSLVGDSYEQYF. CDR3 in DNA: TGTGCCAGCAGTTTGGTAGGGGATAGTTACGAGCAGTACTTC. This chain joins TRBV28 and TRBJ2-7; a possible D gene is TRBD1 (5 bases). The germline CDR1 and CDR2 sequences are MDHEN and SYDVKM. CDR3 length: 14 amino acids. V gave up 3 bases and J gave up 4 bases, with 13 bases separating them.

The chain links TRBV14 to TRBJ2-1; D possibly corresponds to TRBD2 (5 bases). This CDR3 has 17 residues. Trimming took 0 bases from V and 3 from J, leaving 15 bases between them. Germline CDR1 SGHDN, CDR2 FVKESK. DNA for the CDR3: TGTGCCAGCAGCCAAGATGAGATAGCGAGTTACTACAATGAGCAGTTCTTC. Protein sequence: CASSQDEIASYYNEQFF.

The rearrangement uses TRBV11-1 and TRBJ2-1, with D tentatively TRBD2 (6 bases). V lost 3 bases and J 7 bases, leaving 16 bases between the germline ends. CDR1 is SGHAT, CDR2 FQDESV, per germline (reference sequence). CDR3 length equals 15 residues. The CDR3 here is CASSLGLWGDNEQFF. The CDR3 nucleotides are TGTGCCAGCAGCTTGGGCTTGTGGGGGGATAATGAGCAGTTCTTC.

The gene calls are TRBV6-5 and TRBJ2-7; weak D call: TRBD2 (5 bases). The CDR3 runs 13 residues. V lost 2 bases, J lost 3 bases, and 8 bases lay in between. CDR1 and CDR2 from the germline V gene are MNHEY and SVGAGI. The CDR3 DNA sequence: TGTGCCAGCAGTTACGGACTCAACTACGAGCAGTACTTC. It translates to CASSYGLNYEQYF.

The chain couples TRBV5-6 to TRBJ2-5; 9 positions agree with TRBD2. Germline-derived CDR1 and CDR2 are SGHDT and YYEEEE. Losses at the gene ends were 3 bases for V and 6 bases for J; bases not matched to a gene: 12. CDR3 length: 16 residues. CDR3 sequence reads: CASSSYSGGPLKTQYF. CDR3 coding DNA: TGTGCCAGCAGCTCGTATAGCGGGGGACCTTTAAAGACCCAGTACTTC.

This clone was observed a single time. The sample carries other DNA sequences with the same CDR3. The rearrangement joins TRBV5-1 to TRBJ2-7; 7 bases line up with TRBD1. This CDR3 has 15 amino acids. V was clipped by 0 bases and J by 0 bases; unmatched bases: 3. Germline V gene sequence: CDR1 SGHRS, CDR2 YFSETQ. The CDR3 is CASSLGQGFSYEQYF. Here the CDR3 DNA reads TGCGCCAGCAGCTTGGGACAGGGATTCTCCTACGAGCAGTACTTC.

This rearrangement joins TRBV19 to TRBJ2-5, with 10 positions matching TRBD1. The trim removed 5 bases at V and 5 bases at J, leaving 5 bases unmatched. CDR3 length: 14 amino acids. Germline CDR1 is LNHDA and CDR2 is SQIVND (reference sequence). CDR3 sequence reads: CASSVTGGAETQYF. In DNA, the CDR3 is TGTGCCAGTAGTGTGACAGGGGGCGCGGAGACCCAGTACTTC.

J is TRBJ2-7 and V is TRBV7-2, with D perhaps matching TRBD2 (5 bases). V gave up 1 base and J gave up 2 bases, with 12 bases separating them. CDR3 size: 15 residues. Germline CDR1 SGHTA, CDR2 FQGNSA. In DNA, the CDR3 is TGTGCCAGCAGCTTAGAAGGGCGGGTAACCTACGAGCAGTACTTC. Translation gives CASSLEGRVTYEQYF. The full variable domain, completed using reference TRBV7-2 and TRBJ2-7, is GAGVSQSPSNKVTEKGKDVELRCDPISGHTALYWYRQSLGQGLEFLIYFQGNSAPDKSGLPSDRFSAERTGGSVSTLTIQRTQQEDSAVYLCASSLEGRVTYEQYFGPGTRLTVT.

The rearrangement joins TRBV2 to TRBJ1-3; D unclear. The CDR3 totals 16 residues. V lost 1 base and J 0 bases, leaving 10 bases between the germline ends. The germline V gene has CDR1 SNHLY and CDR2 FYNNEI. The CDR3 spells CASSEGRRSSGNTIYF. The CDR3 DNA sequence: TGTGCCAGCAGTGAAGGGAGGAGGAGCTCTGGAAACACCATATATTTT.

The J gene is TRBJ1-1, the V gene TRBV10-3; D perhaps matches TRBD1 (6 bases). The CDR3 contains 16 residues. Looked up from germline, CDR1 is ENHRY and CDR2 is SYGVKD. V was pared by 7 bases and J by 7 bases, with 25 bases between. CDR3 DNA: TGTGCCATCACATCACACTCAGGGGCCTTGAACGGTGAAGCTTTCTTT. Translation: CAITSHSGALNGEAFF.

V and J are TRBV5-1 and TRBJ2-5; 9 bases line up with TRBD1. There are 15 residues in the CDR3. The V gene end was trimmed by 3 bases and the J gene end by 8 bases; junction bases not matched to a gene: 11. Germline CDR1 SGHRS, CDR2 YFSETQ. CDR3 sequence: CASSSDPETGGTQYF. DNA for the CDR3: TGCGCCAGCAGCTCTGACCCTGAGACAGGGGGAACCCAGTACTTC.

CDR3 region: CASTPGGRETQYF. Written as DNA, the CDR3 is TGTGCCAGCACCCCGGGGGGCCGGGAGACCCAGTACTTC. The rearrangement links TRBV5-5 to TRBJ2-5; a weak D match, TRBD2 (7 bases). V lost 6 bases and J lost 5, with 14 bases in between. Germline V lookup: CDR1 SGHKS, CDR2 YYEKEE (reference sequence). The CDR3 is 13 residues long.

The rearrangement joins TRBV7-2 to TRBJ1-2; D remains unclear. The germline V and J ends were trimmed by 7 bases and 3 bases, with 15 bases remaining between them. The CDR3 has 14 amino acids. Germline loops: CDR1 SGHTA, CDR2 FQGNSA. The CDR3 DNA reads as TGTGCCAGCACTCTCGGGGTCGGTGACTATGGCTACACCTTC. The encoded protein is CASTLGVGDYGYTF.

V usage is TRBV7-8 and J usage is TRBJ1-6, with 8 positions matching TRBD1. The ends lost 1 base at V and 7 bases at J; junction bases unmatched: 9. Germline loops: CDR1 SGHVS, CDR2 FQNEAQ. The CDR3 spans 17 residues. The CDR3 loop reads CASSLGTSGGRNSPLHF. The CDR3 DNA follows: TGTGCCAGCAGCTTAGGGACCTCAGGGGGCCGGAATTCACCCCTCCACTTT. The complete variable domain, with remaining parts taken from reference TRBV7-8 and TRBJ1-6, reads GAGVSQSPRYKVAKRGQDVALRCDPISGHVSLFWYQQALGQGPEFLTYFQNEAQLDKSGLPSDRFFAERPEGSVSTLKIQRTQQEDSAVYLCASSLGTSGGRNSPLHFGNGTRLTVT.

The rearrangement uses TRBV27 and TRBJ2-7, with TRBD1 matching 8 bases. Germline CDR1 reads MNHEY; CDR2 reads SMNVEV (reference sequence). After removal of 5 bases from V and 6 bases from J, the junction contained 6 bases not matched to a gene. The CDR3 totals 13 residues. The CDR3 protein is CASSLRTGREQYF. The CDR3 DNA is TGTGCCAGCAGTCTTCGGACAGGGCGCGAGCAGTACTTC.

This clone was seen a few times. The rearrangement joins TRBV7-8 to TRBJ2-2; 10 bases map to TRBD1. CDR3 size: 14 residues. In germline, CDR1 is SGHVS, CDR2 FQNEAQ. Trimming removed 6 bases from V and 4 bases from J; junction bases left unmatched: 2. The CDR3 region is CASSRQGATGELFF. The CDR3 nucleotides read TGTGCCAGCAGTCGACAGGGGGCCACCGGGGAGCTGTTTTTT.

The chain couples TRBV7-2 to TRBJ2-7; 8 positions match TRBD1. Losses at the gene ends were 3 bases for V and 3 bases for J; bases not matched to a gene: 4. CDR3 length: 14 amino acids. CDR1 SGHTA and CDR2 FQGNSA come from the germline V gene. The CDR3 nucleotides are TGTGCCAGCAGCTTCACAGGGGGTTACTACGAGCAGTACTTC. This translates into CASSFTGGYYEQYF.